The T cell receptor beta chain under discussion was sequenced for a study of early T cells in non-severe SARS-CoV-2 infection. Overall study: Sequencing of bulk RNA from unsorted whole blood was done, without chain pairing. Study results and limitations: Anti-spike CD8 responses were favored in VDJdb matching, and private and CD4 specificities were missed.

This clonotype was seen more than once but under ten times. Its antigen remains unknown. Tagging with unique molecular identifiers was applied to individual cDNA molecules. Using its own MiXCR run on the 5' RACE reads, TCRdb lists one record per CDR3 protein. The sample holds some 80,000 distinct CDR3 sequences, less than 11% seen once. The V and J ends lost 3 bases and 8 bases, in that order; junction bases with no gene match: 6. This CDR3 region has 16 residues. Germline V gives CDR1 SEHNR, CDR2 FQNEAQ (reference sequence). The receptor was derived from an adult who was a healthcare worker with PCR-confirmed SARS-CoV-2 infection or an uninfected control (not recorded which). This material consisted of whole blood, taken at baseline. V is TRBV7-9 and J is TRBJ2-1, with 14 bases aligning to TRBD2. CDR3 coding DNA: TGTGCCAGCAGCTTGACTAGCGGGAGGGGAGCCCATGAGCAGTTCTTC. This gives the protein CASSLTSGRGAHEQFF.